A single sample gave rise to the 28 T cell receptor beta chains below, sequenced in a study of ipilimumab plus nivolumab after autologous stem cell transplantation. Using immunoSEQ multiplex PCR, the repertoire was profiled, and TCRdb retains in-frame clones only, with some absent. The sample has about 16,000 clones; about 86% are singletons. The sequences come from PBMCs, collected in a trial of ipilimumab plus nivolumab as post-transplant consolidation. These receptors all come from a male donor with diffuse large B-cell lymphoma.

J is TRBJ1-2 and V is TRBV28; 9 bases fit TRBD1. This CDR3 is built from 15 residues. Losses at the gene ends were 1 base for V and 8 bases for J; bases not matched to a gene: 8. Germline-derived CDR1 and CDR2 are MDHEN and SYDVKM. CDR3 sequence: CASSLYSTGGMGYTF. CDR3 nucleotide sequence: TGTGCCAGCAGTTTATACTCCACAGGGGGCATGGGCTACACCTTC.

The chain employs TRBV7-9 and TRBJ1-1; a possible D gene is TRBD1 (5 bases). The CDR3 is 13 residues long. Germline V CDR1 and CDR2: SEHNR, FQNEAQ (reference sequence). With 1 base removed from V and 7 bases from J, the gap between germline ends came to 10 bases. CDR3 nucleotide sequence: TGTGCCAGCAGCTTAGGTGGGGGACTTGAAGCTTTCTTT. This sequence encodes CASSLGGGLEAFF.

The DNA for the CDR3 is TGCAGCGTTCGGACGGTTACGGAGGGCTACACCTTC. Its translation: CSVRTVTEGYTF. The chain joins TRBV29-1 to TRBJ1-2; the D is unclear. The germline CDR1 and CDR2 sequences are SQVTM and ANQGSEA. This CDR3 has 12 residues. With 5 bases removed from V and 8 bases from J, the gap between germline ends came to 15 bases.

This CDR3 is CASSLGQGVYDEQFF. The CDR3 bases are TGTGCCAGCAGTTTAGGACAGGGGGTATACGATGAGCAGTTCTTC. V and J are TRBV27 and TRBJ2-1; TRBD1 matches 10 bases. The length of the CDR3 is 15 residues. J gave up 8 bases and V 2 bases, and 6 bases lay outside the gene matches. Germline CDR1 and CDR2: MNHEY and SMNVEV (reference sequence).

This rearrangement joins TRBV6-5 to TRBJ1-4, with D tentatively TRBD1 (6 bases). Germline V gene lookup returns CDR1 MNHEY and CDR2 SVGAGI. Between the trimmed V and J ends, which lost 5 bases and 8 bases, there was a span of 18 bases. The CDR3 is made up of 15 amino acids. The CDR3 coding sequence is TGTGCCAGCAGTGTACGTTTCGGGGGCGCGGAAAAACTGTTTTTT. Translating it yields CASSVRFGGAEKLFF.

The V gene is TRBV15, the J gene TRBJ2-1; D is possibly TRBD1 (6 bases). From germline, CDR1 is LNHNV and CDR2 YYDKDF (reference sequence). The CDR3 consists of 13 residues. V lost 4 bases and J 7 bases, leaving 11 bases between the germline ends. CDR3 nucleotide sequence: TGTGCCACCAGCAACCTACAGGGAAATGAGCAGTTCTTC. Residues: CATSNLQGNEQFF.

The chain has TRBV30 and TRBJ1-6; D remains unclear. V was pared by 2 bases and J by 9 bases, with 8 bases between. CDR1 and CDR2 (germline): GTSNPN, SVGIG (reference sequence). The CDR3 loop spans 12 amino acids. CDR3 in amino acids: CAWSFPPSPLHF. In DNA form, the CDR3 reads TGTGCCTGGAGTTTCCCGCCTTCACCCCTCCACTTT.

The chain joins TRBV19 to TRBJ2-2, with TRBD1 matching 7 bases. Germline V CDR1 and CDR2: LNHDA, SQIVND (reference sequence). The CDR3 contains 17 residues. The junction had 12 bases not matched to a gene; V was cut back by 3 bases and J by 5 bases. The CDR3 here is CASSILPSGQRTGELFF. The CDR3 coding sequence is TGTGCCAGTAGTATTCTCCCTTCGGGACAGAGAACCGGGGAGCTGTTTTTT.

The chain recombines TRBV6-1 with TRBJ1-6; 8 bases are a match to TRBD1. Trimming removed 5 bases from V and 7 bases from J; junction bases left unmatched: 7. Germline CDR1 and CDR2: MNHNS and SASEGT. The length of the CDR3 is 15 residues. CDR3 nucleotide sequence: TGTGCCAGCAGTCCTGAGACAGGGGAAAATTCACCCCTCCACTTT. Translating gives CASSPETGENSPLHF.

V and J are TRBV5-6 and TRBJ1-1, with D possibly TRBD1 on 6 matching bases. The CDR3 is 15 residues long. CDR1 and CDR2 from the germline V gene are SGHDT and YYEEEE. The V gene lost 0 bases and the J gene lost 0 bases, with 9 bases spanning the gap. DNA for the CDR3: TGTGCCAGCAGCTTGGCGGACAGAATGAACACTGAAGCTTTCTTT. Translation: CASSLADRMNTEAFF.

The genes are TRBV5-1 and TRBJ2-2, with D perhaps matching TRBD2 (6 bases). CDR1 SGHRS and CDR2 YFSETQ come from the germline V gene. The CDR3 has 16 amino acids. The ends were cut back, 3 bases at V and 4 bases at J, with 16 bases in the middle. The DNA for the CDR3 is TGCGCCAGCAGCTGGGGGAGCGGGTCGAGCACCGGGGAGCTGTTTTTT. Amino acid sequence: CASSWGSGSSTGELFF.

The chain has TRBV11-3 and TRBJ2-7; D possibly uses TRBD1 or TRBD2 (5 bases each). The germline V and J ends were trimmed by 5 bases and 7 bases, with 18 bases remaining between them. From germline, CDR1 is SGHNT and CDR2 YENEEA. The CDR3 has 14 amino acids. This chain's CDR3 is CASSPTGRSLEQYF. CDR3 bases: TGTGCCAGCAGCCCCACGGGACGGAGCTTAGAGCAGTACTTC.

The V and J genes are TRBV7-2 and TRBJ1-1; 12 bases line up with TRBD1. The CDR3 has 17 amino acids. Germline CDR1 SGHTA, CDR2 FQGNSA. With V trimmed by 5 bases and J by 6 bases, 13 bases remained unmatched. This CDR3 is CASSPPRDRGRVPEAFF. CDR3 in DNA: TGTGCCAGCAGCCCACCTCGGGACAGGGGGCGTGTCCCTGAAGCTTTCTTT.

In this sample, this clone is medium-sized (0.01 to 0.1%). V is TRBV11-2 and J is TRBJ2-2, with D maybe TRBD1 (5 bases). Germline CDR1 is SGHAT and CDR2 is FQNNGV. V was cut by 1 base and J by 2 bases, with 11 bases left in between. The CDR3 extends over 16 amino acids. The CDR3 DNA is TGTGCCAGCAGCTTAGTTTGGGGCAGCAACACCGGGGAGCTGTTTTTT. It translates to CASSLVWGSNTGELFF.

The chain uses TRBV7-6 and TRBJ1-2, with 7 bases lining up with TRBD1. The CDR3 contains 13 residues. Germline values: CDR1 SGHVS, CDR2 FNYEAQ. Losses at the gene ends were 0 bases for V and 6 bases for J; bases not matched to a gene: 1. CDR3 region: CASSLATGDGYTF. The DNA for the CDR3 is TGTGCCAGCAGCTTAGCAACAGGGGATGGCTACACCTTC.

The chain links TRBV5-1 to TRBJ2-3; 10 nucleotides match TRBD2. Trimming cost V 4 bases and J 1 base; bases outside gene matches: 0. Germline-derived CDR1 and CDR2 are SGHRS and YFSETQ. The CDR3 loop spans 14 amino acids. The chain's CDR3 is CASSLAGGTDTQYF. The CDR3 DNA follows: TGCGCCAGCAGCCTAGCGGGGGGCACAGATACGCAGTATTTT.

This clone was seen more than once but under ten times. The chain couples TRBV5-4 to TRBJ2-7; 11 bases match TRBD1. This CDR3 has 16 amino acids. CDR1 and CDR2 from the germline V gene are SGHNT and YYREEE (reference sequence). Trimming removed 1 base from V and 5 bases from J; junction bases left unmatched: 8. Here the CDR3 reads CASSLLRGQGDNEQYF. DNA of the CDR3: TGTGCCAGCAGCTTGTTGAGGGGACAGGGGGACAACGAGCAGTACTTC.

The chain links TRBV7-9 to TRBJ1-2; no reliable D call. The ends were cut back, 1 base at V and 2 bases at J, with 11 bases in the middle. The CDR3 totals 15 residues. Germline-derived CDR1 and CDR2 are SEHNR and FQNEAQ (reference sequence). The CDR3 coding sequence is TGTGCCAGCAGCTTAGGTGGTCGGCAGAACTATGGCTACACCTTC. Its protein is CASSLGGRQNYGYTF.

The chain uses TRBV9 and TRBJ1-3; 11 bases map to TRBD1. Germline V gene lookup returns CDR1 SGDLS and CDR2 YYNGEE. V lost 4 bases to trimming and J lost 3 bases; unmatched junction nucleotides: 6. The CDR3 is 16 amino acids. CDR3 bases: TGTGCCAGCAGCTTTGGACAGGGGGCGGGTGGAAACACCATATATTTT. Protein: CASSFGQGAGGNTIYF.

V is TRBV19 and J is TRBJ1-5; D not certain. Trimming stripped 3 bases from V and 5 bases from J, with 11 bases between. The germline CDR1 and CDR2 sequences are LNHDA and SQIVND (reference sequence). The CDR3 length is 14 residues. The CDR3 region has the DNA TGTGCCAGTAGTATTGCGCAGGAGGATCAGCCCCAGCATTTT. The encoded protein is CASSIAQEDQPQHF.

This chain uses TRBV5-4 with TRBJ1-1; no firm D call. The CDR3 runs to 13 residues. Trimming removed 4 bases from V and 6 bases from J, with 13 bases in between. CDR1 is SGHNT, CDR2 YYREEE, per germline (reference sequence). CDR3 nucleotides: TGTGCCAGCAGCCCGCTAGAGGGTCCTGAAGCTTTCTTT. It is translated as CASSPLEGPEAFF.

This chain connects TRBV4-2 to TRBJ1-6; the D gene is possibly TRBD1 (6 bases). The CDR3 covers 16 residues. Germline assignment: CDR1 LGHNA and CDR2 YNFKEQ. The V end lost 4 bases, the J end lost 7 bases, and 17 bases lay between the germline ends. CDR3 coding DNA: TGTGCCAGCAGCCCCAGCGTTGGGGGGCCGAATTCACCCCTCCACTTT. Amino acids: CASSPSVGGPNSPLHF.

This clone was counted a few times. The chain employs TRBV6-1 and TRBJ2-7, with 7 bases identical to TRBD1. Germline values: CDR1 MNHNS, CDR2 SASEGT. The CDR3 length is 14 residues. V was pared by 8 bases and J by 2 bases, with 9 bases of the junction left unmatched. CDR3 in amino acids: CASSRDSVTYEQYF. The CDR3 region has the DNA TGTGCCAGCTCGAGGGACAGCGTTACCTACGAGCAGTACTTC.

J is TRBJ2-2 and V is TRBV19; 11 bases line up with TRBD1. Germline V gene data show CDR1 as LNHDA and CDR2 as SQIVND (reference sequence). V trimming: 7 bases; J trimming: 6 bases; junction bases outside the gene matches: 16. The length of the CDR3 is 18 residues. The chain's CDR3 is CASTTSGFGTGGPGELFF. CDR3 nucleotide sequence: TGTGCCAGTACTACCTCAGGGTTCGGGACAGGGGGTCCCGGGGAGCTGTTTTTT.

V is TRBV19 and J is TRBJ1-2, with D unresolved. The CDR3 is 12 residues long. CDR1 and CDR2 from the germline V gene are LNHDA and SQIVND (reference sequence). The ends were cut back, 6 bases at V and 4 bases at J, with 9 bases in the middle. In DNA, the CDR3 is TGTGCCAGTAGCGAGGGTTTCTATGGCTACACCTTC. This encodes CASSEGFYGYTF.

The chain employs TRBV5-1 and TRBJ2-4; 9 bases agree with TRBD1. There are 15 residues in the CDR3. Per germline, CDR1 SGHRS and CDR2 YFSETQ. V shed 4 bases, J shed 0 bases, and the junction held 2 bases outside the gene matches. The CDR3 here is CASSQTGGAKNIQYF. DNA for the CDR3: TGCGCCAGCAGCCAGACAGGGGGAGCCAAAAACATTCAGTACTTC.

The chain combines TRBV5-1 with TRBJ2-3; maybe TRBD2 (5 bases). The V and J ends lost 4 bases and 2 bases respectively, with 17 bases between them. The CDR3 consists of 16 residues. Germline assignment: CDR1 SGHRS and CDR2 YFSETQ. CDR3 nucleotides: TGCGCCAGCAGCATGCTAGCTCCTCCTAACACAGATACGCAGTATTTT. It translates to CASSMLAPPNTDTQYF.

The CDR3 is CASSMTGVNEKLFF. The CDR3 DNA is TGTGCCAGCAGTATGACAGGAGTTAATGAAAAACTGTTTTTT. The rearrangement joins TRBV27 to TRBJ1-4, with D possibly being TRBD1 (6 bases). The length of the CDR3 is 14 residues. Germline assignment: CDR1 MNHEY and CDR2 SMNVEV (reference sequence). Trimming cost V 5 bases and J 4 bases, with 11 bases left between them.